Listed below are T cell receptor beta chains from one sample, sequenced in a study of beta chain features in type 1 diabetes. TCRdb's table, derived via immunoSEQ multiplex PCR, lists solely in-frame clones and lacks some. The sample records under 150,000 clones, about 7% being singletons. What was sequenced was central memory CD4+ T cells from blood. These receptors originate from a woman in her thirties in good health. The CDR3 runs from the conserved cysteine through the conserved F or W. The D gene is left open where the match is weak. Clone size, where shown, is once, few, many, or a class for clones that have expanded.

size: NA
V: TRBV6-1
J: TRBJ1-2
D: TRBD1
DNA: TGTGCCAGCCGGGGACAGGATAACTATGGCTACACCTTC
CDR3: CASRGQDNYGYTF

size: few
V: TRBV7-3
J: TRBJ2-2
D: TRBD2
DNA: TGTGCCAGCAGCTCTATGAGCGGGAGGGCCTCCGGGGAGCTGTTTTTT
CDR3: CASSSMSGRASGELFF

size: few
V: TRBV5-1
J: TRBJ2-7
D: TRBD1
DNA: TGCGCCAGCAGCATGACAGGGGGCTACGAGCAGTACTTC
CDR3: CASSMTGGYEQYF

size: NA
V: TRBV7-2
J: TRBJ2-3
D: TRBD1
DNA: TGTGCCAGCAGCTTAAGGACAGGGCGTACAGATACGCAGTATTTT
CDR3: CASSLRTGRTDTQYF

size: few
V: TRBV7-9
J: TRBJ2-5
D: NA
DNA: TGTGCCAGCAGGAGGGAAGAGACCCAGTACTTC
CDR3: CASRREETQYF

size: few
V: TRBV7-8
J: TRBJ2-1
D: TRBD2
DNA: TGTGCCAGCAGCTCCGCTAGCGGGAGGGGGAACAATGAGCAGTTCTTC
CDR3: CASSSASGRGNNEQFF

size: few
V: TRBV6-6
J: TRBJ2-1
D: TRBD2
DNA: TGTGCCAGCAGTTACGGGACTAGCGGGGATGAGCAGTTCTTC
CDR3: CASSYGTSGDEQFF

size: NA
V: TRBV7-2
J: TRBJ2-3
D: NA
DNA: TGTGCCAGCAGCTTAGGGTCTAGCAACACAGATACGCAGTATTTT
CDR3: CASSLGSSNTDTQYF

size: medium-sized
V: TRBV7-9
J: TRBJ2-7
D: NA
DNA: TGTGCCAGCAGCTTAACTGAGCGTTCGGGTGAGCAGTACTTC
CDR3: CASSLTERSGEQYF

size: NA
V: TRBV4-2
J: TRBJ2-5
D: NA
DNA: TGTGCCAGCAGCCAAGATTCCAGGGAAGAGACCCAGTACTTC
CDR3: CASSQDSREETQYF

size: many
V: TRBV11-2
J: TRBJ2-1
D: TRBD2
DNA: TGTGCCAGCAGCTTTAGAGGACTAGCGGGCTACAATGAGCAGTTCTTC
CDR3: CASSFRGLAGYNEQFF

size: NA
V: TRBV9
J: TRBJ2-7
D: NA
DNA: TGTGCCAGCAGCCCGCGGGGGACAGGCTCCTACGAGCAGTACTTC
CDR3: CASSPRGTGSYEQYF

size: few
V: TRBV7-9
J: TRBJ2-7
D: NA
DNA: TGTGCCAGCAGCTTAAATCTCGAGCAGTACTTC
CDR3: CASSLNLEQYF

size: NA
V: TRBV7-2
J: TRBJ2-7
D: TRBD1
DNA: TGTGCCAGCACCCAAGGGGGCGGTTCCTACGAGCAGTACTTC
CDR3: CASTQGGGSYEQYF

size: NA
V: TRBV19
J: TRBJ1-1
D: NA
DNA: TGTGCCAGTAGTTCCCACGACGGACTCACTGAAGCTTTCTTT
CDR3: CASSSHDGLTEAFF

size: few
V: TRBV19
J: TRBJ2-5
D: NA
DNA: TGTGCCAGTAGTATTTGGCAGTCGCAAGAGACCCAGTACTTC
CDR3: CASSIWQSQETQYF

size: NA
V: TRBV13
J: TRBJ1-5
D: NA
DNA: TGTGCCAGCAGCTTAGGGGCAGGGGATAGCAATCAGCCCCAGCATTTT
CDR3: CASSLGAGDSNQPQHF

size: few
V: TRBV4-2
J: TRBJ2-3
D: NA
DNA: TGTGCCAGCAGCCAAGAGCGGCTAGGCACAGATACGCAGTATTTT
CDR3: CASSQERLGTDTQYF

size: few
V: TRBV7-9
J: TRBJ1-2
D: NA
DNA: TGTGCCAGCAGCGGCAGGGGACATGGCTACACCTTC
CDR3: CASSGRGHGYTF

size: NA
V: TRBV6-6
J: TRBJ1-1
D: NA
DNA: TGTGCCAGCAGTTCCGGGGGGAACACTGAAGCTTTCTTT
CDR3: CASSSGGNTEAFF

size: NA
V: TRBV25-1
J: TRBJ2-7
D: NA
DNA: TGTGCCAGCAGGAAGGCGACAGTGGGCCCCTACGAGCAGTACTTC
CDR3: CASRKATVGPYEQYF

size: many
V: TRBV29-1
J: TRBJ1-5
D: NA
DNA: TGCAGCGTTGTATCCAGGGGCAATCAGCCCCAGCATTTT
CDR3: CSVVSRGNQPQHF

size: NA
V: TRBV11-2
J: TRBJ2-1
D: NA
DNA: TGTGCCAGCAGGGAGATCAGGGCGGCTGAGCAGTTCTTC
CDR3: CASREIRAAEQFF

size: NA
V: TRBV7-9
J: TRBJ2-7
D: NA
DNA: TGTGCCAGCAGCTTAGTAACTACCCCCTACGAGCAGTACTTC
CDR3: CASSLVTTPYEQYF

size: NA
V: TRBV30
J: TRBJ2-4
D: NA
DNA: TGTGCCTGGAGTCAGGGTGGCAAAAACATTCAGTACTTC
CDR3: CAWSQGGKNIQYF

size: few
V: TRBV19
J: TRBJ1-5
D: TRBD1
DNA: TGTGCCAGTAGTGCTCACGGACCGGGACAGGGATTTGGCAATCAGCCCCAGCATTTT
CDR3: CASSAHGPGQGFGNQPQHF

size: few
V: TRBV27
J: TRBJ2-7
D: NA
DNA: TGTGCCAGCAGTTTTGCGGCGCGAGGCTACGAGCAGTACTTC
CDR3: CASSFAARGYEQYF

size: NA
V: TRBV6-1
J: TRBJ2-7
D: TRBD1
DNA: TGTGCCAGCGACAGGGGGCCCGATCCCTACGAGCAGTACTTC
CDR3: CASDRGPDPYEQYF

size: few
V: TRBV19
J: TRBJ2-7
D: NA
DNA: TGTGCCAGTGCCCCTAGCGCGGGTTTCTACGAGCAGTACTTC
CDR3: CASAPSAGFYEQYF

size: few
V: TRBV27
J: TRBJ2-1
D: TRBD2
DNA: TGTGCCAGCACTACACTAGCGGGAGGCTACAATGAGCAGTTCTTC
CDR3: CASTTLAGGYNEQFF

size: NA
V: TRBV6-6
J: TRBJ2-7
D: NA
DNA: TGTGCCAGCAGTTACCCAGGGGATACCAGCAGCGAGCAGTACTTC
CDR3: CASSYPGDTSSEQYF

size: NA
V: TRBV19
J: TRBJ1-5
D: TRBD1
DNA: TGTGCCAGTAGTGCGACAGGGAAGGGCAATCAGCCCCAGCATTTT
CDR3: CASSATGKGNQPQHF

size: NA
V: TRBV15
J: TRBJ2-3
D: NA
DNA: TGTGCCACCAGCAGAGATTTCGGGTCAGATACGCAGTATTTT
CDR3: CATSRDFGSDTQYF

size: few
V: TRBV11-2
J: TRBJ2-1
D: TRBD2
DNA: TGTGCCAGCAGCTTAGGGGGGGGACTGACGAATGAGCAGTTCTTC
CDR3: CASSLGGGLTNEQFF

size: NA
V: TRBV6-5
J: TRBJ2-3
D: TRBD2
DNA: TGTGCCAGCAGTAACACTCTAGCGGTCACAGATACGCAGTATTTT
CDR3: CASSNTLAVTDTQYF

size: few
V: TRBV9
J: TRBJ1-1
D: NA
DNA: TGTGCCAGCAGCCCCGGCTGGATAGCTAGGAACACTGAAGCTTTCTTT
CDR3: CASSPGWIARNTEAFF

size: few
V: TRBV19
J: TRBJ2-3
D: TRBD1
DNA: TGTGCCAGTAGTGCCTACCCCCGGGACAGGGCGCCAGATACGCAGTATTTT
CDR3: CASSAYPRDRAPDTQYF

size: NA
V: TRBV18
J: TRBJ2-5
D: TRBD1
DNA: TGTGCCAGCTCACTGGTCCCGGGACAGGGACAGACCCAGTACTTC
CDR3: CASSLVPGQGQTQYF

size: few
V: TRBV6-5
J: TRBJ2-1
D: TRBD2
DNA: TGTGCCAGCAGTTACCTAGCGGGAGGGCAGATAGGTGAGCAGTTCTTC
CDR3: CASSYLAGGQIGEQFF

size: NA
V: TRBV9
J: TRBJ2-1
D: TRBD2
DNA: TGTGCCAGCAGCGTAGGACCTGGGACTAGCGGGATAGGCTCCTACAATGAGCAGTTCTTC
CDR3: CASSVGPGTSGIGSYNEQFF

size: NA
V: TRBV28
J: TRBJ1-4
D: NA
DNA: TGTGCCAGCAGTTTATTTTCGCAGGCACGCTTCTATTTT
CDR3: CASSLFSQARFYF

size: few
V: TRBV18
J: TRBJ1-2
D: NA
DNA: TGTGCCAGCTCACCACGGTCCAGACCTGGAGATGGCTACACCTTC
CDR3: CASSPRSRPGDGYTF

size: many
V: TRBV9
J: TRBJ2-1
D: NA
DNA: TGTGCCAGCAGCGTAGCAAATGAGCAGTTCTTC
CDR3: CASSVANEQFF